This is a list of T cell receptor beta chains from one sample in a study of cytomegalovirus exposure and HLA in healthy donors. Profiled with immunoSEQ multiplex PCR; TCRdb holds only in-frame clones, not every one. This sample has tens of thousands of clones, with roughly 80% found just once. The source material was PBMCs. The receptors stem from a woman aged 45-65 years in good health and CMV-seronegative. CDR3s include the opening cysteine and the closing phenylalanine or tryptophan. D genes are given only for firm matches. Clone size is given for some rows only: seen once, a few or many times, or a class if the clone is expanded.

abundance	d_gene	v_gene	j_gene	CDR3nt	CDR3aa
once	TRBD2	TRBV6-5	TRBJ2-1	TGTGCCAGCAGTTACTCCGGGCGGGGGGCATACAATGAGCAGTTCTTC	CASSYSGRGAYNEQFF
.	TRBD1	TRBV9	TRBJ1-1	TGTGCCAGCAGCGTAGCTACGCCTGACAGGGGGCGGACTGAAGCTTTCTTT	CASSVATPDRGRTEAFF
.	TRBD2	TRBV13	TRBJ2-7	TGTGCCAGCAGCCGACGGACTAGCGGGAGCTTAGGCTCCTACGAGCAGTACTTC	CASSRRTSGSLGSYEQYF
.	.	TRBV11-1	TRBJ2-7	TGTGCCAGCAGCTTCCACCGGGAGCAGGGCGAGCAGTACTTC	CASSFHREQGEQYF
.	TRBD1	TRBV7-2	TRBJ1-6	TGTGCCAGCAGCGCACAGGGGTGGAATTCACCCCTCCACTTT	CASSAQGWNSPLHF
.	TRBD2	TRBV15	TRBJ2-1	TGTGCCACCAGCATTTGGACTAGCGGGCGGAGCTCCTACAATGAGCAGTTCTTC	CATSIWTSGRSSYNEQFF
.	.	TRBV5-4	TRBJ1-2	TGTGCCAGCAGCTTAGGGGGTGGGGGCTACACCTTC	CASSLGGGGYTF
.	TRBD1	TRBV11-2	TRBJ2-7	TGTGCCAGCAGCTCCGACAGGGTTTTCGCCGAGCAGTACTTC	CASSSDRVFAEQYF
.	TRBD1	TRBV27	TRBJ1-6	TGTGCCAGCAGTTTAATGACAGGGGAAAATTCACCCCTCCACTTT	CASSLMTGENSPLHF
.	.	TRBV9	TRBJ1-4	TGTGCCAGCAGCGCAGAGGCAGGGGTGGGTGAAAAACTGTTTTTT	CASSAEAGVGEKLFF
.	TRBD1	TRBV5-4	TRBJ1-1	TGTGCCAGCAGACGTGAGGGACAGGGTTACTACACTGAAGCTTTCTTT	CASRREGQGYYTEAFF
.	TRBD2	TRBV5-6	TRBJ2-5	TGTGCCAGCAGCTTGGAGCAGCGGGGGACAGAGACCCAGTACTTC	CASSLEQRGTETQYF
.	TRBD1	TRBV11-2	TRBJ2-2	TGTGCCAGCAGCCGACAGGGAGCCGGGGAGCTGTTTTTT	CASSRQGAGELFF
.	.	TRBV6-6	TRBJ1-5	TGTGCCAGCAGTTCAGGACTAGCAAGTCAGCCCCAGCATTTT	CASSSGLASQPQHF
few	.	TRBV29-1	TRBJ2-3	TGCAGCGTTGATCCAGCGGGTACAGATACGCAGTATTTT	CSVDPAGTDTQYF
.	.	TRBV27	TRBJ2-7	TGTGCCAGCAGTTTAGGTGGGCTCAACGAGCAGTACTTC	CASSLGGLNEQYF
.	.	TRBV6-1	TRBJ2-4	TGTGCCAGCAGCCCGGGACAACTAGCCAAAAACATTCAGTACTTC	CASSPGQLAKNIQYF
few	TRBD1	TRBV29-1	TRBJ1-5	TGCAGCGTTGGACAGGGGCTTAGTCAGCCCCAGCATTTT	CSVGQGLSQPQHF
once	TRBD2	TRBV29-1	TRBJ2-3	TGCAGCGTTGAACCAGGACTAGCGGGACGTGTAATGCAGTATTTT	CSVEPGLAGRVMQYF
.	TRBD2	TRBV6-1	TRBJ2-5	TGTGCCAGCAGTGAAGCAAGGGGGACTAGCGGGTGGTACCAAGAGACCCAGTACTTC	CASSEARGTSGWYQETQYF
.	.	TRBV5-4	TRBJ2-5	TGTGCCAGCAGCTTGGTAGCGAGCGGGGAGACCCAGTACTTC	CASSLVASGETQYF
.	TRBD1	TRBV6-6	TRBJ2-5	TGTGCCAGCAGTTACTCGAAGGGGACAGGGAGGACCCAGTACTTC	CASSYSKGTGRTQYF
.	.	TRBV4-1	TRBJ2-7	TGCGCCAGCAGCGACTATGAATCGGCCTACGAGCAGTACTTC	CASSDYESAYEQYF
.	.	TRBV11-2	TRBJ1-2	TGTGCCAGCAGCTTAGGGGCTCTAAGTATACTCTATGGCTACACCTTC	CASSLGALSILYGYTF
.	TRBD1	TRBV5-1	TRBJ1-6	TGCGCCAGCAGCTTGGCCGCGAGGGACAGGGTGAGCTCCTATAATTCACCCCTCCACTTT	CASSLAARDRVSSYNSPLHF
.	.	TRBV7-9	TRBJ2-6	TGTGCCAGCAGCACGCCCAGGGTCTCTGGGGCCAACGTCCTGACTTTC	CASSTPRVSGANVLTF
.	TRBD2	TRBV10-3	TRBJ2-7	TGTGCCATCAGTGAGTTAGTTTCTAGCGGGAGGGGCTACGAGCAGTACTTC	CAISELVSSGRGYEQYF